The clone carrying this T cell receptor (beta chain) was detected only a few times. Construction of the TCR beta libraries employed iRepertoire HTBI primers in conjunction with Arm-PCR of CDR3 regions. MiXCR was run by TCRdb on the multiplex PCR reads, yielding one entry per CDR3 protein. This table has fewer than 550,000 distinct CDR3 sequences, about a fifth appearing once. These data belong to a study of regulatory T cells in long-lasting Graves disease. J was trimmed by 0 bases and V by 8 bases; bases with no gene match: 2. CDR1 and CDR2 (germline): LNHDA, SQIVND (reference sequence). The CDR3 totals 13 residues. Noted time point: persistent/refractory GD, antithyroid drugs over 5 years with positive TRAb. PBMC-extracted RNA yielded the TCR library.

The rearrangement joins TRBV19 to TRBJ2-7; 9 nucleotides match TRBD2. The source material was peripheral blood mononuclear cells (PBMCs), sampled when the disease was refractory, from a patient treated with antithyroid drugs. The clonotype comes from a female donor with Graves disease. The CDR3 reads CASRTSDSYEQYF. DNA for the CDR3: TGTGCCAGTCGGACTAGCGACTCCTACGAGCAGTACTTC.